This is a list of T cell receptor beta chains from one sample in a study of cytomegalovirus exposure and HLA in healthy donors. Generated by immunoSEQ multiplex PCR, the TCRdb table keeps only in-frame clones and is missing some. The repertoire holds under 150,000 clones, with 65% to 75% as singletons. Input material: PBMCs. These receptors were collected from a woman in her forties in good health and CMV-seropositive. CDR3s include the opening cysteine and the closing phenylalanine or tryptophan. The D gene is left open where the match is weak. The size field is filled for only some rows; it gives once, few, many or a size class.

size	V	J	D	DNA	CDR3
.	TRBV19	TRBJ2-1	.	TGTGCCAGTAGTAGCCCTACAACCGGGACTTCACACAATGAGCAGTTCTTC	CASSSPTTGTSHNEQFF
.	TRBV30	TRBJ2-1	.	TGTGCCTGGAGTCTAGGAAGAAATGAGCAGTTCTTC	CAWSLGRNEQFF
once	TRBV19	TRBJ2-7	.	TGTGCCAGTAGTTGGGGGCTAGCAAGCTACGAGCAGTACTTC	CASSWGLASYEQYF
.	TRBV19	TRBJ2-7	.	TGTGCCAGTAGTATAGAGGCTAGCAGCTCCTACGAGCAGTACTTC	CASSIEASSSYEQYF
.	TRBV7-8	TRBJ2-3	.	TGTGCCAGCAGCCCCGACAGTCTTCGCACAGATACGCAGTATTTT	CASSPDSLRTDTQYF
few	TRBV2	TRBJ2-4	.	TGTGCCTCCGGCGGGAACATTCAGTACTTC	CASGGNIQYF
.	TRBV5-1	TRBJ2-5	.	TGCGCCAGCAGCTCGCTAAGCCTTAACCTCCAAGAGACCCAGTACTTC	CASSSLSLNLQETQYF
.	TRBV6-6	TRBJ1-5	TRBD1	TGTGCCAGCAGTCGACGGACAGGGGACTTGGAACAGCCCCAGCATTTT	CASSRRTGDLEQPQHF
.	TRBV25-1	TRBJ2-1	.	TGTGCCAGCAGGAAGCAAGCAGGTGAGCAGTTCTTC	CASRKQAGEQFF
.	TRBV7-9	TRBJ2-3	.	TGTGCCAGCAGCTTAGCGGCTCCAACCACAGATACGCAGTATTTT	CASSLAAPTTDTQYF
.	TRBV2	TRBJ1-5	.	TGTGCCACGAGTCCCTTCCGACAGGGCAATCAGCCCCAGCATTTT	CATSPFRQGNQPQHF
.	TRBV11-2	TRBJ2-3	TRBD2	TGTGCCAGCAGCGAGGGACTAGCGGCGACAGATACGCAGTATTTT	CASSEGLAATDTQYF
.	TRBV18	TRBJ2-7	TRBD2	TGTGCCAGCTCAAGGGTAGCTAGCGGGGGGCTCTACGAGCAGTACTTC	CASSRVASGGLYEQYF
.	TRBV9	TRBJ2-6	TRBD1	TGTGCCAGCAGCGCCCAGACAGGGGGCTTGACTGGGGCCAACGTCCTGACTTTC	CASSAQTGGLTGANVLTF
.	TRBV4-2	TRBJ2-5	.	TGTGCCAGCAGCCAAGGGGGAGGACGCGGCGGGGAGACCCAGTACTTC	CASSQGGGRGGETQYF
.	TRBV2	TRBJ1-5	TRBD1	TGTGCCAGCAGTGACGACAGGGGGCGTCAGCCCCAGCATTTT	CASSDDRGRQPQHF
.	TRBV6-1	TRBJ1-1	.	TGTGCCAGCAGTCCCCCGGGACACCGTTACACTGAAGCTTTCTTT	CASSPPGHRYTEAFF
.	TRBV2	TRBJ1-2	.	TGTGCCAGCAGGGGGGCGCGTTATGGCTACACCTTC	CASRGARYGYTF
few	TRBV5-1	TRBJ2-5	.	TGCGCCAGCAGCTTGCTGGCCCGCACGGAGACCCAGTACTTC	CASSLLARTETQYF
once	TRBV9	TRBJ1-2	TRBD1	TGTGCCAGCAGCCACGGGACAGCTTATGGCTACACCTTC	CASSHGTAYGYTF
.	TRBV27	TRBJ2-7	.	TGTGCCAGCAGTTTTGGAGGGAACCTCTACGAGCAGTACTTC	CASSFGGNLYEQYF
.	TRBV6-6	TRBJ2-1	TRBD2	TGTGCCAGCAGTCGCCAGACTAGCGGAATCTACAATGAGCAGTTCTTC	CASSRQTSGIYNEQFF
.	TRBV7-6	TRBJ2-1	TRBD2	TGTGCCAGCAGCTTAAGCGGGAGCGACTACAATGAGCAGTTCTTC	CASSLSGSDYNEQFF
few	TRBV29-1	TRBJ2-1	TRBD2	TGCACCGGGCTGGGACTAGCGAGGAATGAGCAGTTCTTC	CTGLGLARNEQFF
.	TRBV7-9	TRBJ2-7	TRBD2	TGTTCCAGCAGCTTAGCGAGCGGGAGTTCCGAGCAGTACTTC	CSSSLASGSSEQYF
.	TRBV6-1	TRBJ1-1	TRBD1	TGTGCCAGCAGTGCCGTGGGACAGGGCGGAAACACTGAAGCTTTCTTT	CASSAVGQGGNTEAFF
once	TRBV4-1	TRBJ2-7	.	TGCGCCAGCAGCCAAGCCCAAATACAGGGTTTGGCCTACGAGCAGTACTTC	CASSQAQIQGLAYEQYF
few	TRBV28	TRBJ2-4	TRBD1	TGTGCCAGCAGTTGGGCCGGGACAGGGTCCAAAAACATTCAGTACTTC	CASSWAGTGSKNIQYF
.	TRBV18	TRBJ2-2	.	TGTGCCAGCTCACCACCTCCAGAAAACACCGGGGAGCTGTTTTTT	CASSPPPENTGELFF
.	TRBV18	TRBJ2-3	.	TGTGCCAGCTCACCAGGAGTGGGAGGCACAGATACGCAGTATTTT	CASSPGVGGTDTQYF
.	TRBV10-1	TRBJ2-1	.	TGCGCCAGCAGCAACGCGGGGATGGGTCACAATGAGCAGTTCTTC	CASSNAGMGHNEQFF
.	TRBV28	TRBJ1-2	TRBD1	TGTGCCAGCAGTTTCCGAAACAGGGTTTTAACAGGGGTAGGCTATGGCTACACCTTC	CASSFRNRVLTGVGYGYTF
few	TRBV6-6	TRBJ1-5	.	TGTGCCAGCGGGGGAGCCGGGACTTTACGACAGCCCCAGCATTTT	CASGGAGTLRQPQHF
once	TRBV7-9	TRBJ2-7	TRBD1	TGTGCCAGCAGCGACACGACGGGACAGCTCTACGAGCAGTACTTC	CASSDTTGQLYEQYF
.	TRBV7-9	TRBJ2-7	TRBD1	TGTGCCAGCAGCCCACCAACAGGGGGCCGCTACGAGCAGTACTTC	CASSPPTGGRYEQYF
.	TRBV7-9	TRBJ2-5	TRBD1	TGTGCCAGCAGCCCCAGATTAGACAGGGAAGGGACCCAGTACTTC	CASSPRLDREGTQYF
.	TRBV4-1	TRBJ2-1	TRBD2	TGCGCCAGCAGCGAGGGACTAGCGGGAGGAAGTGAGCAGTTCTTC	CASSEGLAGGSEQFF
.	TRBV7-2	TRBJ2-1	TRBD1	TGTGCCAGCAGCTCACAGGGGTTCGGGTACAATGAGCAGTTCTTC	CASSSQGFGYNEQFF
.	TRBV9	TRBJ2-3	TRBD2	TGTGCCAGCAGCGTAGACCCTGGGCTAGCGGGGGGGCGAAGCACAGATACGCAGTATTTT	CASSVDPGLAGGRSTDTQYF
.	TRBV4-1	TRBJ1-2	.	TGCGCCAGCAGCCAAGATCGAGGGACACAAGTGGGCTACACCTTC	CASSQDRGTQVGYTF